This TCR beta chain appears in the sequencing data of a study of Graves' ophthalmopathy and Graves' hyperthyroidism (dated by TCRdb to the late 2010s). Concerning the study at large: Peripheral blood was collected at initial diagnosis, before any treatment. To tell Graves' ophthalmopathy apart from Graves' hyperthyroidism, and to predict which patients would progress to ophthalmopathy, the study relied on TCR beta repertoire signatures. In about 6 hyperthyroidism patients, T-cell repertoires of thyroid tissue and blood were compared. To explore V-J signatures that distinguish ophthalmopathy from hyperthyroidism, a discovery set of 90 to 100 patients was enrolled, made up of 43 with ophthalmopathy and under 65 with stable hyperthyroidism. After sampling, hyperthyroidism patients received methimazole starting at 30 mg daily, and ophthalmopathy patients received high-dose intravenous methylprednisolone. For independent validation, a separate cohort was made up of 18 hyperthyroidism patients plus 17 patients who later progressed from hyperthyroidism to ophthalmopathy. In total, 135 blood samples were TCR-sequenced: around 42 ophthalmopathy, roughly 77 hyperthyroidism and roughly 17 hyperthyroidism-to-ophthalmopathy patients. Beyond this particular receptor, the publication reports: Most expanded thyroid clonotypes with a frequency above 0.001 also appeared in blood, which suggests that blood repertoires may reflect the immune response in the thyroid. In cross-validation, the 13-signature model distinguished ophthalmopathy from stable hyperthyroidism with approximately 88% sensitivity and nearly 82% specificity, and in the test set the corresponding values were roughly 80% and 75%. Sample size was not statistically predetermined, and group allocation was not concealed from the investigators. In validation, the model predicted ophthalmopathy progression with about 71% sensitivity and approximately 75% specificity; fewer than 15 predicted patients were CT-confirmed with GO in a median of approximately 6.5 months.

In its sample, this clonotype was seen many times. The target of this receptor is not known. No base qualities exist here, and no much larger clone lies one base off it. Ophthalmopathy patients had moderately to severely active disease, Clinical Activity Score of at least 3, NOSPECS grade of at least 4, and disease duration under 3 months. Anyone with other autoimmune diseases, uncontrolled infections, pregnancy or lactation was excluded from the study. Clinical symptoms, serum thyroxine, TRAb, thyroid ultrasound and orbital computed tomography formed the basis of the diagnosis. Using Ficoll-Paque density gradient centrifugation, PBMCs were isolated from 9.5 to 10 ml of fresh peripheral blood. Total RNA was extracted using Trizol reagent, and RNA quality was checked on an Agilent 2100 Bioanalyzer. For repertoire sequencing, the TCR beta CDR3 regions were amplified from RNA transcripts. A first-round RT-PCR used HTBI primers with the Qiagen OneStep RT-PCR kit, followed by a second-round multiplex PCR, size selection and purification. The libraries underwent paired-end sequencing with 100 bp reads on an Illumina HiSeq2000. In the paper's pipeline: SOAPnuke was used for read processing, and reads with adapters, uncalled bases, a mean Phred below 15, or no exact constant-primer or identifier match were discarded. COPE v1.2.5 was used to merge high-quality paired reads. Clonotypes were defined as unique nucleotide sequences and were aligned to IMGT TRB V, D and J references using MiTCR v1.1. Analysis was restricted to V-J combinations with a frequency above 0.0001, which covered roughly 99% of repertoires. For each V-J combination, a TCR clonal expansion and chaos score was defined as the ratio of F50 clonal expansion to chaos observed in the TCRdist matrix. Features were reduced by Welch's t-statistics and random forest to around 13 V-J combinations, which fed a naive Bayes classifier. The similarity between thyroid and blood repertoires was quantified using the Morisita-Horn index. TCRdb trimmed the raw reads at Q25, called clones with MiXCR and kept productive beta chains. When rows share a CDR3 protein, they turn into one entry using the most common DNA and genes. The V and J calls and clone size are TCRdb's, not the authors'. This sample holds about 740,000 distinct CDR3 sequences; around 40% were observed only once. The top ten clonotypes cover 40% to 55% of the sample.

Specimen: peripheral blood. This sequence was found in an adult man with Graves' ophthalmopathy.

The DNA is as follows: TGCAGTGCTATCCGGACAGGCGGTCGTGAACCCCTCCACTTT. It is translated as CSAIRTGGREPLHF. This chain joins TRBV20-1 to TRBJ1-6; 7 bases in the junction line up with TRBD1. The CDR3 numbers 14 residues from cysteine through phenylalanine. Only the CDR3 part of the read is kept: 42 bases, read in frame from the first base. After removal of 4 bases from V and 12 bases from J, the junction retains 12 bases not matched to a gene. The germline V gene (reference sequence) sets CDR1 to DFQATT and CDR2 to SNEGSKA.